This T cell receptor (beta chain) was captured by sequencing in a study of blood T cell repertoires in COVID-19. The sample holds one count of this clone. Per the study methods: Estimated nucleated cell counts came from reference gene primer amplification. TCRdb's copy holds only in-frame clones and misses some; the assay was immunoSEQ multiplex PCR. The D gene and trimming were derived from the DNA, and the V and J assignments and clone size from that table. The repertoire holds around 140,000 clones, with approximately 89% as singletons. This CDR3 is built from 15 residues. J lost 2 bases, V lost 5 bases, and 6 bases had no gene match. CDR1 and CDR2 (germline): SNHLY, FYNNEI.

The TCR comes from a woman between 70 and 85 years old with COVID-19, enrolled during active disease. Sequencing used peripheral blood. The chain links TRBV2 to TRBJ2-1; the match to TRBD1 covers 7 bases. CDR3 sequence: CASSKRDSPYNEQFF. In DNA form, the CDR3 reads TGTGCCAGCAGTAAAAGGGACAGCCCCTACAATGAGCAGTTCTTC.